These 9 T cell receptor beta chains were all obtained from the same sample, sequenced in a study of shared clonotypes between healthy human individuals. Only in-frame clones appear in the TCRdb table, and some are missing; sequencing was by immunoSEQ multiplex PCR. The table includes about 520,000 clones, over 75% detected once. Sequenced input: PBMCs. These receptors came from a middle-aged woman in good health. Some clones in this sample may be carry-over from other donors' samples.

Ten or more counts support this clone. Other nucleotide sequences in the sample specify the same CDR3. This chain links TRBV9 with TRBJ2-7; TRBD2 might be the D (5 bases). Germline V gene lookup returns CDR1 SGDLS and CDR2 YYNGEE. There are 14 residues in the CDR3. Trimming cost V 0 bases and J 5 bases, with 12 bases left between them. This CDR3 is CASSVAAARDEQYF. For the CDR3, the DNA is TGTGCCAGCAGCGTAGCAGCGGCCCGGGACGAGCAGTACTTC.

A remark on this clone: Other DNA sequences in this specimen translate into the identical CDR3. J is TRBJ2-7 and V is TRBV28; 12 bases fit TRBD2. Germline values: CDR1 MDHEN, CDR2 SYDVKM. The J segment lost 2 bases and the V segment lost 5 bases, leaving 4 bases of the junction unmatched. The CDR3 runs 15 residues. The CDR3 nucleotides read TGTGCCAGCAGTCCGGGACTAGCGGGTGCCTACGAGCAGTACTTC. Its translation: CASSPGLAGAYEQYF.

This clone was detected only once. A far larger clone differs by one base, so this is likely a read error. At the DNA level, this CDR3 is encoded by other sequences in the same sample as well. The chain is built from TRBV7-8 and TRBJ1-1; TRBD1 matches 8 bases. CDR1 is SGHVS, CDR2 FQNEAQ, per germline. The CDR3 covers 16 residues. CDR3 sequence reads: CASSLGAGQGRTEAFF. DNA of the CDR3: TGTGCCAGCAGCTTAGGGGCCGGACAGGGAAGAACTGAGGCTTTCTTT.

The rearrangement links TRBV28 to TRBJ2-1; no clear D. The germline V gene encodes CDR1 MDHEN and CDR2 SYDVKM. V lost 6 bases to trimming and J lost 7 bases, with 7 bases between them. There are 11 residues in the CDR3. DNA for the CDR3: TGTGCCAGCAGGGGTCAGAATGAGCAGTTCTTC. Encoded protein: CASRGQNEQFF.

The rearrangement joins TRBV7-2 to TRBJ2-2; possible D gene TRBD1, 5 bases. The V and J ends lost 5 bases and 0 bases respectively, with 13 bases between them. Germline CDR1 SGHTA, CDR2 FQGNSA. The CDR3 covers 16 residues. The CDR3 DNA is TGTGCCAGCAGCCGAGGCGGCAGGGCGAACACCGGGGAGCTGTTTTTT. It encodes CASSRGGRANTGELFF.

This clone occurred once. This chain joins TRBV7-9 and TRBJ1-5; no clear D gene. Germline assignment: CDR1 SEHNR and CDR2 FQNEAQ (reference sequence). Trimming shortened V by 2 bases and J by 6 bases, and 11 bases separated the two germline ends. This CDR3 spans 14 amino acids. The CDR3 sequence: CASSLREAGQPQHF. For the CDR3, the DNA is TGTGCCAGCAGCTTAAGGGAGGCGGGTCAGCCCCAGCATTTT.

This clone has only one observation. The genes are TRBV28 and TRBJ1-5; the D gene is possibly TRBD1 (6 bases). This CDR3 contains 16 residues. Trimming removed 4 bases from V and 5 bases from J, with 18 bases in between. CDR1 and CDR2 from the germline V gene are MDHEN and SYDVKM. CDR3 in DNA: TGTGCCAGCAGTTACGCTAGGGGTCAGGGGTATCAGCCCCAGCATTTT. Protein sequence: CASSYARGQGYQPQHF.

The J gene is TRBJ2-2, the V gene TRBV5-6; no reliable D call. Trimming pared 6 bases from V and 5 bases from J, leaving 8 bases between. Germline CDR1 and CDR2: SGHDT and YYEEEE. The CDR3 is 12 amino acids. The CDR3 sequence: CASTRITGELFF. The CDR3 region has the DNA TGTGCCAGCACAAGGATTACCGGGGAGCTGTTTTTT.

This clone was recorded many times. The chain has TRBV7-2 and TRBJ1-2; no clear D. The CDR3 length is 14 residues. Per the germline V gene, CDR1 is SGHTA and CDR2 is FQGNSA. Trimming left V 5 bases short and J 6 bases short, with 16 bases between. CDR3 sequence: CASSPDGRVNGYTF. CDR3 bases: TGTGCCAGCAGCCCAGACGGGAGGGTAAATGGCTACACCTTC.